The 16 T cell receptor beta chains given below trace back to one sample, sequenced in a study of radiation and T cells in renal cell carcinoma. Time point indicated: blood 2 weeks post-SBRT. The treatment denotes: 15 Gy SBRT to primary tumor, nephrectomy 4 weeks later. Libraries were prepared by immunoSEQ multiplex PCR; TCRdb keeps only in-frame clonotypes and omits some of them. This table holds almost 50,000 clones, 80% found once. Source: blood, taken from a patient whose treatment included radiotherapy and nephrectomy. The origin of the receptors is a woman aged 70 to 79 with renal cell carcinoma.

There are a few counts of this clone. The chain employs TRBV4-3 and TRBJ1-1; D is unclear. The CDR3 contains 13 residues. Per the germline V gene, CDR1 is LGHNA and CDR2 is YSLEER. Deletions cut 4 bases from V and 6 bases from J, with 12 bases between. For the CDR3, the DNA is TGCGCCAGCAGCCGTTCTAGGAGTTCTGAAGCTTTCTTT. This codes for CASSRSRSSEAFF.

This chain connects TRBV6-5 to TRBJ1-4, with 7 bases that match TRBD1. Germline V gene sequence: CDR1 MNHEY, CDR2 SVGAGI. Losses at the gene ends were 0 bases for V and 6 bases for J; bases not matched to a gene: 4. The CDR3 sequence is 15 residues long. Written as DNA, the CDR3 is TGTGCCAGCAGTTACTCTGGGACAGCCCATGAAAAACTGTTTTTT. It yields the protein CASSYSGTAHEKLFF.

V gene TRBV18 combines with J gene TRBJ2-7; D could derive from TRBD1 or TRBD2 (5 bases each). Germline assignment: CDR1 KGHSH and CDR2 LQKENI. Trimming removed 0 bases at V and 3 bases at J, with 12 bases between. The CDR3 is 15 amino acids. CDR3 amino acids: CASSPPGRSDYEQYF. The DNA for the CDR3 is TGTGCCAGCTCACCACCGGGACGCAGTGACTACGAGCAGTACTTC.

The chain couples TRBV7-3 to TRBJ1-1; 12 bases line up with TRBD1. This CDR3 has 16 residues. Germline V CDR1 and CDR2: SGHTA, FQGTGA. Trimming at V came to 4 bases and at J to 4 bases, leaving 7 bases not matched to a gene. The CDR3: CASSSRDRGPLTEAFF. CDR3 bases: TGTGCCAGCAGCTCCCGGGACAGGGGGCCTCTCACTGAAGCTTTCTTT. The variable domain in full, completed from reference TRBV7-3 and TRBJ1-1, reads GAGVSQTPSNKVTEKGKYVELRCDPISGHTALYWYRQSLGQGPEFLIYFQGTGAADDSGLPNDRFFAVRPEGSVSTLKIQRTERGDSAVYLCASSSRDRGPLTEAFFGQGTRLTVV.

This chain uses TRBV18 with TRBJ1-1; 9 positions agree with TRBD1. The germline CDR1 and CDR2 sequences are KGHSH and LQKENI. The CDR3 has 16 amino acids. Germline trimming cut 5 bases from V and 1 base from J; bases unmatched to any gene: 8. CDR3 amino acids: CASSSQGTGRNTEAFF. The DNA of the CDR3 is TGTGCCAGCTCATCACAGGGGACAGGGAGGAACACTGAAGCTTTCTTT.

This chain uses TRBV6-5 with TRBJ2-7, with D possibly being TRBD1 (6 bases). The V and J ends lost 8 bases and 7 bases respectively, with 21 bases between them. This CDR3 region has 14 residues. Germline CDR1 MNHEY, CDR2 SVGAGI. CDR3 residues: CASRAGAGAREQYF. As DNA, the CDR3 is TGTGCCAGCCGGGCCGGAGCAGGGGCCCGGGAGCAGTACTTC.

The chain uses TRBV30 and TRBJ2-1, with 7 nucleotides matching TRBD2. J gave up 1 base and V 3 bases, and 6 bases lay outside the gene matches. The CDR3 is made up of 15 amino acids. Germline CDR1 reads GTSNPN; CDR2 reads SVGIG (reference sequence). CDR3 residues: CAWRAAGRSYNEQFF. Here the CDR3 DNA reads TGTGCCTGGAGGGCAGCGGGACGTTCCTACAATGAGCAGTTCTTC.

The chain carries TRBV4-3 and TRBJ1-3; 8 bases map to TRBD1. The germline CDR1 and CDR2 sequences are LGHNA and YSLEER. This CDR3 is 17 amino acids long. V shed 1 base and J 4 bases; nucleotides not matched to a gene: 9. The CDR3 DNA is TGCGCCAGCAGCCAAGGTATTATAGGACAGGGAGGAAACACCATATATTTT. Its translation is CASSQGIIGQGGNTIYF.

The gene calls are TRBV4-3 and TRBJ2-7; the D is unclear. The ends were cut back, 0 bases at V and 2 bases at J, with 5 bases in the middle. From germline, CDR1 is LGHNA and CDR2 YSLEER. The CDR3 runs to 13 residues. The CDR3 spells CASSQDGAYEQYF. The DNA for the CDR3 is TGCGCCAGCAGCCAAGATGGAGCCTACGAGCAGTACTTC.

V usage is TRBV30 and J usage is TRBJ1-5; the D is unclear. In germline, CDR1 is GTSNPN, CDR2 SVGIG (reference sequence). V lost 0 bases to trimming and J lost 6 bases, with 9 bases between them. The CDR3 sequence is 13 residues long. In nucleotides, the CDR3 is TGTGCCTGGAGTGTCGAGGGCTCTCAGCCCCAGCATTTT. Protein sequence: CAWSVEGSQPQHF. The full variable domain, completed using reference TRBV30 and TRBJ1-5, is SQTIHQWPATLVQPVGSPLSLECTVEGTSNPNLYWYRQAAGRGLQLLFYSVGIGQISSEVPQNLSASRPQDRQFILSSKKLLLSDSGFYLCAWSVEGSQPQHFGDGTRLSIL.

The V call is TRBV11-1, the J call TRBJ1-1; D is unclear. Per germline, CDR1 SGHAT and CDR2 FQDESV (reference sequence). Trimming cost V 2 bases and J 4 bases, with 14 bases left between them. The CDR3 has 15 amino acids. This CDR3 is CASSLLLTVGTEAFF. The CDR3 bases are TGTGCCAGCAGCTTACTACTCACCGTCGGCACTGAAGCTTTCTTT.

The chain employs TRBV29-1 and TRBJ1-2; no firm D call. The CDR3 is 13 amino acids. Germline assignment: CDR1 SQVTM and CDR2 ANQGSEA. V lost 7 bases to trimming and J lost 5 bases, with 17 bases between them. CDR3 protein: CSADDNLGYGYTF. CDR3 nucleotides: TGCAGCGCTGACGACAATTTAGGGTATGGCTACACCTTC.

This chain joins TRBV13 and TRBJ1-1, with D uncertain. The CDR3 contains 13 residues. Trimming shortened V by 5 bases and J by 3 bases, and 10 bases separated the two germline ends. Germline assignment: CDR1 PRHDT and CDR2 FYEKMQ (reference sequence). CDR3 sequence: CASSTTGDTEAFF. CDR3 DNA: TGTGCCAGCAGCACTACCGGGGACACTGAAGCTTTCTTT. The complete variable domain, with remaining parts taken from reference TRBV13 and TRBJ1-1, reads AAGVIQSPRHLIKEKRETATLKCYPIPRHDTVYWYQQGPGQDPQFLISFYEKMQSDKGSIPDRFSAQQFSDYHSELNMSSLELGDSALYFCASSTTGDTEAFFGQGTRLTVV.

The rearrangement uses TRBV5-4 and TRBJ2-7, with D unresolved. Per germline, CDR1 SGHNT and CDR2 YYREEE (reference sequence). The CDR3 is made up of 14 amino acids. Deletions cut 0 bases from V and 3 bases from J, with 10 bases between. DNA of the CDR3: TGTGCCAGCAGCTTGGGAGACTCCCGCTACGAGCAGTACTTC. As protein: CASSLGDSRYEQYF. Full variable domain (outside the CDR3, taken from reference TRBV5-4 and TRBJ2-7): ETGVTQSPTHLIKTRGQQVTLRCSSQSGHNTVSWYQQALGQGPQFIFQYYREEENGRGNFPPRFSGLQFPNYSSELNVNALELDDSALYLCASSLGDSRYEQYFGPGTRLTVT.

The chain combines TRBV30 with TRBJ2-3, with 9 bases matching TRBD1. Losses at the gene ends were 1 base for V and 5 bases for J; bases not matched to a gene: 4. CDR1 and CDR2 from the germline V gene are GTSNPN and SVGIG (reference sequence). The CDR3 sequence is 14 residues long. The DNA of the CDR3 is TGTGCCTGGAGTGAGGGACAGGGAAGAGATACGCAGTATTTT. Translated: CAWSEGQGRDTQYF.

This clone turned up a few times. This sequence joins TRBV11-2 and TRBJ2-7; 10 positions match TRBD1. Germline CDR1 reads SGHAT; CDR2 reads FQNNGV. The length of the CDR3 is 15 residues. J gave up 3 bases and V 6 bases, and 8 bases lay outside the gene matches. DNA for the CDR3: TGTGCCAGCAGGCGGGCCGGGACAGGGGTCTACGAGCAGTACTTC. Amino acid sequence: CASRRAGTGVYEQYF.